This TCR beta chain was recovered during a study of PD-1 blockade in mismatch repair-deficient tumors. Germline lookup yields CDR1 MNHNS and CDR2 SASEGT. The CDR3 contains 14 residues. The germline V and J ends were trimmed by 7 bases and 6 bases, with 17 bases remaining between them. PCR or immunohistochemistry showed mismatch repair deficiency in every enrolled patient. This table comes from immunoSEQ multiplex PCR, and its TCRdb copy is limited to in-frame clones, with some not included. This sample has 100,000 to 150,000 clones, with roughly 86% found just once. The sequence derives from an adult with mismatch repair-deficient cancer. The gene calls are TRBV6-1 and TRBJ2-3; D possibly corresponds to TRBD1 (7 bases). Here the sequenced sample was peripheral blood, taken 44 weeks after starting pembrolizumab. CDR3 nucleotide sequence: TGTGCCAGCAACCAGGGGGGTTCATGGGATACGCAGTATTTT. Its translation is CASNQGGSWDTQYF.